A selection of T cell receptor beta chains follows, all from one sample in a study of memory CD4+ T cells and cytomegalovirus serostatus. Only in-frame clones appear in the TCRdb table, and some are missing; sequencing was by immunoSEQ multiplex PCR. Found here are about 50,000 clones, over 75% of them singletons; the top ten hold roughly 0.8%. The specimen sequenced was memory CD4+ T cells from blood. The receptors were sampled from an adult in good health and CMV-seronegative. CDR3s include the opening cysteine and the closing phenylalanine or tryptophan. A D gene is named only where the DNA matches it firmly. Only some rows state a clone size, as once, few, many or a class for expanded clones.

clone_size | j_call | v_call | d_call | cdr3_nt | cdr3_aa
- | TRBJ1-2 | TRBV6-5 | TRBD1 | TGTGCCAGCAGCCGGACAGGGGGCGACTATGGCTACACCTTC | CASSRTGGDYGYTF
- | TRBJ2-1 | TRBV7-2 | - | TGTGCCAGCAGCTCGTACAGGGCGGGCGATGAGCAGTTCTTC | CASSSYRAGDEQFF
- | TRBJ2-5 | TRBV4-2 | - | TGTGCCAGCAGCCAAGGCCAGTCCAGGGGCCAAGAGACCCAGTACTTC | CASSQGQSRGQETQYF
- | TRBJ1-5 | TRBV28 | TRBD1 | TGTGCCAGCAGGTTCCCCTTCGACAGGGTCGATCAGCCCCAGCATTTT | CASRFPFDRVDQPQHF
- | TRBJ1-2 | TRBV5-1 | - | TGCGCCAGCAGCTTGCGACCCGGGACTCTTAGGGGCTACACCTTC | CASSLRPGTLRGYTF
- | TRBJ1-1 | TRBV21-1 | - | TGTGCCAGCAGCAAAGAGGGGGTACAGGGGATGGACACTGAAGCTTTCTTT | CASSKEGVQGMDTEAFF
- | TRBJ1-1 | TRBV11-2 | - | TGTGCCAGCAGCTTAGCCCAGTACCTCATGAACACTGAAGCTTTCTTT | CASSLAQYLMNTEAFF
few | TRBJ2-6 | TRBV7-8 | - | TGTGCCAGCAGCTTAGGAGCCTCTGGGGCCAACGTCCTGACTTTC | CASSLGASGANVLTF
- | TRBJ2-3 | TRBV29-1 | - | TGCAGCGCGACGAGGTCGGGGGGCAGCACAGATACGCAGTATTTT | CSATRSGGSTDTQYF
- | TRBJ1-6 | TRBV30 | TRBD1 | TGTGCCTGGAGTGCCCGTGGACAGGGGTATAATTCACCCCTCCACTTT | CAWSARGQGYNSPLHF
- | TRBJ2-5 | TRBV4-1 | TRBD2 | TGCGCCAGCAGCCAGGCGGGAGCGGGAGTAGTTGTGACCCAGTACTTC | CASSQAGAGVVVTQYF
- | TRBJ1-4 | TRBV4-1 | - | TGCGCCAGCAGCCAACAGGGTGCAACTAATGAAAAACTGTTTTTT | CASSQQGATNEKLFF
- | TRBJ1-4 | TRBV7-2 | TRBD1 | TGTGCCAGCAGCCAACACCTAACGGGCGTGGACAGGGGAAATGAAAAACTGTTTTTT | CASSQHLTGVDRGNEKLFF
- | TRBJ2-1 | TRBV7-9 | TRBD2 | TGTGCCAGCAGCCCTTTCGCTAGCGGGAGTGGTAATGAGCAGTTCTTC | CASSPFASGSGNEQFF
- | TRBJ1-4 | TRBV9 | - | TGTGCCAGCAGCTCCGACAGCGCGAATGAAAAACTGTTTTTT | CASSSDSANEKLFF
- | TRBJ1-1 | TRBV27 | - | TGTGCCAGCAGTTTATTTGGGACGGCTAACACTGAAGCTTTCTTT | CASSLFGTANTEAFF
- | TRBJ2-2 | TRBV6-1 | - | TGTGCCAGCAAAGTGGGGAACACCGGGGAGCTGTTTTTT | CASKVGNTGELFF
- | TRBJ2-5 | TRBV5-1 | TRBD2 | TGCGCCAGCAGCCCGACGGGGGGGCGCGAAGAGACCCAGTACTTC | CASSPTGGREETQYF
- | TRBJ2-1 | TRBV5-1 | - | TGCGCCAGCAGCTTGGCTGATGAGCAGTTCTTC | CASSLADEQFF
- | TRBJ2-5 | TRBV7-2 | - | TGTGCCAGCAGCTTAAAAGAGACCCAGTACTTC | CASSLKETQYF
few | TRBJ2-7 | TRBV5-4 | TRBD2 | TGTGCCAGCAGCTTGGGAGGACTAGCGGGAGGGAACGAGCAGTACTTC | CASSLGGLAGGNEQYF
- | TRBJ1-2 | TRBV27 | TRBD1 | TGTGCCAGCAGTCGACAGGGGGGGAACTATGGCTACACCTTC | CASSRQGGNYGYTF
once | TRBJ2-5 | TRBV10-1 | - | TGCGCCAGCTGCAGGGTTAGGGAGACCCAGTACTTC | CASCRVRETQYF
few | TRBJ1-2 | TRBV30 | - | TGTGCCTTGGATCTGGGGAGTCTTAACTATGGCTACACCTTC | CALDLGSLNYGYTF
once | TRBJ1-1 | TRBV7-9 | - | TGTGCCAGCAGCTCCGTCACGGTAATGAACACTGAAGCTTTCTTT | CASSSVTVMNTEAFF
- | TRBJ2-7 | TRBV25-1 | TRBD2 | TGTGCCAGCAGTGAGACTAGCGACCTATACGAGCAGTACTTC | CASSETSDLYEQYF
- | TRBJ1-5 | TRBV29-1 | - | TGCAGCGTGAGGGACGGAAATCAGCCCCAGCATTTT | CSVRDGNQPQHF
- | TRBJ2-7 | TRBV6-1 | - | TGTGCCAGCAGCCAAGGGGGACTAAGCTCCTACGAGCAGTACTTC | CASSQGGLSSYEQYF
- | TRBJ2-1 | TRBV10-3 | TRBD2 | TGTGCCATCGCGTTTCCGCGGGGACTAGCGGGTAGGGGAAGCTCCTACAATGAGCAGTTCTTC | CAIAFPRGLAGRGSSYNEQFF
- | TRBJ2-5 | TRBV5-1 | TRBD2 | TGCGCCAGCAGCTATACTAGCGGAGAGACCCAGTACTTC | CASSYTSGETQYF
- | TRBJ2-1 | TRBV7-2 | - | TGTGCCAGCAGCTCCTTTAAGTCCTACAATGAGCAGTTCTTC | CASSSFKSYNEQFF
- | TRBJ2-5 | TRBV25-1 | TRBD2 | TGTGCCAGCAGTGAATTTGGCTTAGCGGGAGAGCAGTACTTC | CASSEFGLAGEQYF
- | TRBJ2-5 | TRBV5-1 | TRBD1 | TGCGCCAGCAGTGCTACAGGGGGCGCCGAGACCCAGTACTTC | CASSATGGAETQYF
few | TRBJ1-2 | TRBV19 | - | TGTGCCAGTAGTGCCAGAGAGGGGTTCTATGGCTACACCTTC | CASSAREGFYGYTF
- | TRBJ1-1 | TRBV28 | - | TGTGCCAGCAGCCAAGGAAGGGACACTGAAGCTTTCTTT | CASSQGRDTEAFF
- | TRBJ2-2 | TRBV5-1 | - | TGCGCCAGCAGCTTGGCTCAGGGGAACACCGGGGAGCTGTTTTTT | CASSLAQGNTGELFF
few | TRBJ2-3 | TRBV27 | TRBD2 | TGTGCCAGCAGTTTATCGGCAGCGGGGGCCCGCGGGACAGATACGCAGTATTTT | CASSLSAAGARGTDTQYF
- | TRBJ2-1 | TRBV30 | - | TGTGCCTGGGCCCCCTGGGGCGATGAGCAGTTCTTC | CAWAPWGDEQFF
- | TRBJ2-2 | TRBV19 | - | TGTGCCAGTAGAAATCAGTACACCGGGGAGCTGTTTTTT | CASRNQYTGELFF
once | TRBJ2-5 | TRBV9 | TRBD2 | TGTGCCAGCAGCCCGCAAGCGGGGGGAAAAGAGACCCAGTACTTC | CASSPQAGGKETQYF
- | TRBJ2-1 | TRBV9 | TRBD1 | TGTGCCAGCAGCGTTCAGGGGGCGACCTATGGGAATGAGCAGTTCTTC | CASSVQGATYGNEQFF
- | TRBJ1-1 | TRBV14 | TRBD1 | TGTGCCAGCAGCCAAGCACTTCGGACAGGAGCCCCTGAAGCTTTCTTT | CASSQALRTGAPEAFF
- | TRBJ2-1 | TRBV10-3 | TRBD2 | TGTGCCATCAGTGGGGGTTGGGGGAAGGGAGGGTCCTACAATGAGCAGTTCTTC | CAISGGWGKGGSYNEQFF
- | TRBJ2-7 | TRBV11-2 | TRBD2 | TGTGCCAGCAGCCTCAGACTAGCGGGAGTGAAGGTGGGGACCTACGAGCAGTACTTC | CASSLRLAGVKVGTYEQYF
- | TRBJ1-4 | TRBV11-2 | TRBD1 | TGTGCCAGCAGCTACCTGACAGGGGAAAAGGATGAAAAACTGTTTTTT | CASSYLTGEKDEKLFF
few | TRBJ1-2 | TRBV7-8 | - | TGTGCCAGCAGCTCCGACAGGAGACATGGCTACACCTTC | CASSSDRRHGYTF
- | TRBJ2-7 | TRBV7-9 | - | TGTGCCAGCAGCGTCAAACACGGACCGTACGAGCAGTACTTC | CASSVKHGPYEQYF
- | TRBJ1-2 | TRBV5-5 | - | TGTGCCAGCAGCTTGCTCGGGAGGGGTCCTAACTATGGCTACACCTTC | CASSLLGRGPNYGYTF